These T cell receptor beta chains were read from a single sample in a study of blood T cell repertoires in COVID-19. TCRdb's table, derived via immunoSEQ multiplex PCR, lists solely in-frame clones and lacks some. Found here are a few hundred thousand clones, roughly 90% of them singletons; the top ten hold less than 5%. Material: peripheral blood. The receptor source for this set is a woman aged 55-70 years with COVID-19, enrolled during active disease. Each CDR3 is given with its conserved first and last residue. The D gene is left open where the match is weak. Clone size is given for some rows only: seen once, a few or many times, or a class if the clone is expanded.

V gene	clone size	J gene	D gene	CDR3 DNA	CDR3 protein
TRBV9	.	TRBJ1-2	.	TGTGCCAGCAGCAGGGGTTTAGGTAACTATGGCTACACCTTC	CASSRGLGNYGYTF
TRBV18	.	TRBJ1-1	.	TGTGCCAGCTCACTCCAAGGGGGAGAATCATCCGAAGCTTTCTTT	CASSLQGGESSEAFF
TRBV7-3	.	TRBJ1-3	.	TGTGCCAGCAGCCGGGGCTCTGGAAACACCATATATTTT	CASSRGSGNTIYF
TRBV28	.	TRBJ2-1	TRBD1	TGTGCCAGCAGTTTACCCCATCAGACAGGGCGTTCCTACAATGAGCAGTTCTTC	CASSLPHQTGRSYNEQFF
TRBV5-5	.	TRBJ1-2	TRBD1	TGTGCCAGCAGCTTCCAGGGGGCCAACTATGGCTACACCTTC	CASSFQGANYGYTF
TRBV18	once	TRBJ1-3	TRBD1	TGTGCCAGCTCACCCCGGACAGGGGGAACCTCTGGAAACACCATATATTTT	CASSPRTGGTSGNTIYF
TRBV11-2	.	TRBJ2-7	.	TGTGCCAGCAGCTTAGAGGCCAGTTGGTCCTACGAGCAGTACTTC	CASSLEASWSYEQYF
TRBV7-9	.	TRBJ2-2	TRBD2	TGTGCCAGCAGCCGGGGACTAGCGGGGGGTTCCGGGGAGCTGTTTTTT	CASSRGLAGGSGELFF
TRBV3-1/TRBV3-2	.	TRBJ2-6	TRBD2	TGTGCCAGCACCCTAGCGGGGGCCCCGGACTCTGGGGCCAACGTCCTGACTTTC	CASTLAGAPDSGANVLTF
TRBV6-1	few	TRBJ1-2	.	TGTGCCAGCAGTGAAGTCGGGGACTACTATGGCTACACCTTC	CASSEVGDYYGYTF
TRBV6-2/TRBV6-3	.	TRBJ2-2	.	TGTGCCAGCAGCTTTATCGTTACCGGGGAGCTGTTTTTT	CASSFIVTGELFF
TRBV9	.	TRBJ2-5	TRBD1	TGTGCCAGCAGCGCCGGACAGGGGGTGATAGAGACCCAGTACTTC	CASSAGQGVIETQYF
TRBV11-2	.	TRBJ2-4	.	TGTGCCAGCAGTTCCCTGACAGGGCGGGGCATTCAGTACTTC	CASSSLTGRGIQYF
TRBV5-1	.	TRBJ2-1	.	TGCGCCAGCAGCTTAGGGGCGACAGGGTCGGGGGCCAATGAGCAGTTCTTC	CASSLGATGSGANEQFF
TRBV7-9	.	TRBJ2-7	TRBD1	TGTGCCAGCAGCGATCGTCGGGGACAGGGTTTCGACGAGCAGTACTTC	CASSDRRGQGFDEQYF